This T cell receptor beta chain was observed in a study of T cell responses to AZD1222 COVID-19 vaccine. Study outcomes and limitations: In a largely white British group with more females than males, clonal diversity was possibly underestimated. All repertoire sampling was performed exclusively after the peak T cell response. At study baseline, merely more than 5 AZD1222 recipients were seropositive. Regions left unmutated in variants are reportedly the target of nearly half of spike-specific TCRs.

V was cut by 11 bases and J by 3 bases, with 14 bases left in between. The CDR3 totals 12 residues. The germline V gene has CDR1 MDHEN and CDR2 SYDVKM. The data were produced by immunoSEQ multiplex PCR, yet TCRdb's version contains in-frame clones alone and is incomplete. The table has around 140,000 clones, 93% seen once. The table lists this clone with a count of one. Its specificity is not known. This TCR was recovered from an adult who had recovered from COVID-19. The chain employs TRBV28 and TRBJ2-7, with D possibly being TRBD2 (7 bases). Sample: peripheral blood, taken after recovery from COVID-19. The CDR3 spells CAARGAGYEQYF. In DNA, the CDR3 is TGTGCCGCCCGGGGGGCGGGCTACGAGCAGTACTTC.